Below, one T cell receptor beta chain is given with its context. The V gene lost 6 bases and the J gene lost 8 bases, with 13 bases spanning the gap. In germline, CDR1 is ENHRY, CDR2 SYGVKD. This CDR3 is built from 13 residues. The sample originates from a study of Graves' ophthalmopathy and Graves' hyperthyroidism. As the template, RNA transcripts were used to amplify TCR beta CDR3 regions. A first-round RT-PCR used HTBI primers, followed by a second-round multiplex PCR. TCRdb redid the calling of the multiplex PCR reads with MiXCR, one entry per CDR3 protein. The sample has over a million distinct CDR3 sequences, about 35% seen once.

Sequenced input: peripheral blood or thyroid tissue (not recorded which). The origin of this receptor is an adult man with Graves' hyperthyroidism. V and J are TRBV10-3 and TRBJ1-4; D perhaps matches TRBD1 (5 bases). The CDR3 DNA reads TGTGCCATCAGCCTCGGAGGGGACGAAAAACTGTTTTTT. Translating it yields CAISLGGDEKLFF.